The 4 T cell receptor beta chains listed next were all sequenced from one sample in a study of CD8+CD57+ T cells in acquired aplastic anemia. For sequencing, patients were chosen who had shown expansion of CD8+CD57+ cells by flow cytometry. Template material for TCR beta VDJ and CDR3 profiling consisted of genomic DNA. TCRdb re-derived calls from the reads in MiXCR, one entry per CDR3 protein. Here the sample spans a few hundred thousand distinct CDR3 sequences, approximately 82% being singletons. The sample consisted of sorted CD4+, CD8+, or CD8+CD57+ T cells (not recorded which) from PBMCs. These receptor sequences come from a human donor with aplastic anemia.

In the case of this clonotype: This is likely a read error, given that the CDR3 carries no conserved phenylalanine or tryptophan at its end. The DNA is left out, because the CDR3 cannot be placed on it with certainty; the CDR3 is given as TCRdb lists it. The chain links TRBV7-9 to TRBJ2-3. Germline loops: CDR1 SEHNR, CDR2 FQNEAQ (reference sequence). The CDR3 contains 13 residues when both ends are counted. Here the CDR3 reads CASGFQRRGGHDD.

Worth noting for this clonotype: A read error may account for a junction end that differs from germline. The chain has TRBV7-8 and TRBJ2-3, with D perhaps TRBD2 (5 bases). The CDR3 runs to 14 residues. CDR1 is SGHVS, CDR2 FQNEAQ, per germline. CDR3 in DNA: TGCGGTAGCAGCCCCGCGGGTGGTCCCGATACGCAGTATTTT. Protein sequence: CGSSPAGGPDTQYF.

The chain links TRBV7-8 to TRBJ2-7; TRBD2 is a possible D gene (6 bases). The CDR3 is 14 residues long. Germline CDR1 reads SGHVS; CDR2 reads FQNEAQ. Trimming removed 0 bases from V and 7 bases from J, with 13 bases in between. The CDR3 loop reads CASSLAGGPWEQYV. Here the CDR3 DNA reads TGTGCCAGCAGCTTAGCGGGAGGTCCGTGGGAGCAGTACGTC.

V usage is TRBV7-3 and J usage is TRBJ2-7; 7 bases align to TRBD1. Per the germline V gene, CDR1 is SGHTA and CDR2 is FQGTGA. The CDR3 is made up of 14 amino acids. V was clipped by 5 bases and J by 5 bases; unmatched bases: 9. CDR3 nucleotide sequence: TGTGCCAGCAGCCAAGGAGGACAGGTTGACGAGCAGTACTTC. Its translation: CASSQGGQVDEQYF.